The 5 T cell receptor beta chains below come from one sample, sequenced in a study of blood T cell repertoires in COVID-19. Assay used: immunoSEQ multiplex PCR; TCRdb lists only in-frame clones, some missing. Of 250,000 to 300,000 clones in the sample, 70% to 90% were seen once. Specimen: peripheral blood. All receptors derive from a man younger than 35 with active or convalescent COVID-19.

This clone was detected once. This rearrangement joins TRBV21-1 to TRBJ2-2; the D segment call TRBD2 is taken from the table without a DNA check. TRBV21-1 is deemed a pseudogene. This CDR3 comprises 18 residues. In DNA, the CDR3 is TGTGCCAGCAGCAAACTTAGCGGGTGGTATCGGGACACCGGGGAGCTGTTTTTT. This encodes CASSKLSGWYRDTGELFF.

This chain links TRBV12-3 or TRBV12-4 with TRBJ1-2; no definite D call. The CDR3 extends over 13 amino acids. Deletions cut 2 bases from V and 2 bases from J, with 6 bases between. The CDR3 DNA follows: TGTGCCAGCAGTTTACTGGCCAACTATGGCTACACCTTC. This sequence encodes CASSLLANYGYTF.

The genes are TRBV11-2 and TRBJ1-4; 9 bases are a match to TRBD1. Germline CDR1 reads SGHAT; CDR2 reads FQNNGV. The CDR3 has 13 residues. Trimming at V came to 5 bases and at J to 8 bases, leaving 3 bases not matched to a gene. The CDR3 region has the DNA TGTGCCAGCAGCAAAGGACAGGGGGAAAAACTGTTTTTT. This encodes CASSKGQGEKLFF.

The V and J genes are TRBV2 and TRBJ1-2, with TRBD1 as a possible D gene (6 bases). Germline values: CDR1 SNHLY, CDR2 FYNNEI. The V and J ends lost 5 bases and 0 bases respectively, with 7 bases between them. The CDR3 loop spans 13 amino acids. This CDR3 reads CASSWDTNYGYTF. CDR3 sequence (DNA): TGTGCCAGCAGTTGGGACACTAACTATGGCTACACCTTC.

This chain connects TRBV21-1 to TRBJ2-3; no DNA check was done on the table's D call, TRBD2. TRBV21-1 is noted as a pseudogene. The CDR3 is made up of 12 amino acids. The CDR3 loop is CAPTEATDTQYF. The CDR3 DNA is TGTGCCCCGACCGAGGCCACAGATACGCAGTATTTT.